The 29 T cell receptor beta chains reported below all come from one sample, sequenced in a study of T cell responses to AZD1222 COVID-19 vaccine. The method was immunoSEQ multiplex PCR; TCRdb's version includes in-frame clones alone and lacks a portion of them. This sample has about 180,000 clones, with around 88% found just once. The specimen was peripheral blood, collected 28 days after the second AZD1222 dose. These receptors were taken from an adult who received the AZD1222 COVID-19 vaccine.

The chain couples TRBV19 to TRBJ1-1; no clear D gene. This CDR3 has 14 residues. V was clipped by 2 bases and J by 5 bases, with 12 bases between them. Germline V gives CDR1 LNHDA, CDR2 SQIVND (reference sequence). CDR3: CASSIPRVGTEAFF. In DNA, the CDR3 is TGTGCCAGTAGTATACCCCGGGTGGGGACTGAAGCTTTCTTT. Supplemented by reference TRBV19 and TRBJ1-1, the full variable domain reads DGGITQSPKYLFRKEGQNVTLSCEQNLNHDAMYWYRQDPGQGLRLIYYSQIVNDFQKGDIAEGYSVSREKKESFPLTVTSAQKNPTAFYLCASSIPRVGTEAFFGQGTRLTVV.

The genes are TRBV7-9 and TRBJ2-5; TRBD2 matches 7 bases. Germline loops: CDR1 SEHNR, CDR2 FQNEAQ (reference sequence). The CDR3 totals 14 residues. V shed 2 bases and J 5 bases; nucleotides not matched to a gene: 5. The CDR3, as DNA: TGTGCCAGCAGCTTAAGAGGACTAGTGGAGACCCAGTACTTC. It yields the protein CASSLRGLVETQYF.

V usage is TRBV29-1 and J usage is TRBJ1-1; no clear D. The CDR3 runs to 11 residues. Trimming took off 8 bases at V and 7 bases at J, with 14 bases between the two ends. Germline assignment: CDR1 SQVTM and CDR2 ANQGSEA. Here the CDR3 DNA reads TGCAGCTCCAAAGGTACCTTTGAAGCTTTCTTT. Translation: CSSKGTFEAFF.

This chain connects TRBV3-1 (or the pseudogene TRBV3-2) to TRBJ2-3; 9 bases agree with TRBD2. Trimming removed 1 base from V and 6 bases from J; junction bases left unmatched: 8. The germline gives CDR1 LGHDT, CDR2 YNNKEL (reference sequence). The CDR3 length is 16 residues. The CDR3 loop is CASSQGGAGGWDTQYF. DNA of the CDR3: TGTGCCAGCAGCCAAGGGGGAGCGGGAGGCTGGGATACGCAGTATTTT.

The chain has TRBV19 and TRBJ1-6; no clear D gene. Per the germline V gene, CDR1 is LNHDA and CDR2 is SQIVND (reference sequence). V was shortened by 8 bases and J by 3 bases, with 17 bases between the two germline ends. This CDR3 is built from 16 residues. This CDR3 reads CASAPGGRFYNSPLHF. The CDR3 bases are TGTGCCAGTGCCCCCGGAGGGAGATTCTATAATTCACCCCTCCACTTT.

The chain's CDR3 is CASSVGMTDTQYF. CDR3 nucleotides: TGTGCCAGCAGCGTAGGGATGACCGATACGCAGTATTTT. This sequence joins TRBV9 and TRBJ2-3; D not certain. This CDR3 has 13 residues. V was trimmed by 0 bases and J by 6 bases, leaving 8 bases between them. Germline values: CDR1 SGDLS, CDR2 YYNGEE.

V usage is TRBV5-6 and J usage is TRBJ1-1; no clear D. CDR1 is SGHDT, CDR2 YYEEEE, per germline. The CDR3 spans 12 residues. V lost 4 bases, J lost 7 bases, and 11 bases lay in between. The CDR3 region is CASSATWSEAFF. In DNA, the CDR3 is TGTGCCAGCAGCGCGACGTGGAGTGAAGCTTTCTTT.

The genes are TRBV7-9 and TRBJ1-2, with 9 positions matching TRBD1. V shed 2 bases, J shed 8 bases, and the junction held 6 bases outside the gene matches. Per the germline V gene, CDR1 is SEHNR and CDR2 is FQNEAQ (reference sequence). The CDR3 totals 14 residues. This CDR3 reads CASSLLRQGDGYTF. CDR3 DNA: TGTGCCAGCAGCTTACTCAGACAGGGGGACGGCTACACCTTC.

V is TRBV20-1 and J is TRBJ1-4; 7 nucleotides line up with TRBD1. Trimming took 3 bases from V and 8 from J; bases not matched to a gene: 9. The germline CDR1 and CDR2 sequences are DFQATT and SNEGSKA (reference sequence). The CDR3 runs to 14 residues. This chain's CDR3 is CSASRDSTAEKLFF. DNA for the CDR3: TGCAGTGCTAGTCGGGACAGTACTGCGGAAAAACTGTTTTTT.

The V call is TRBV24-1, the J call TRBJ2-1; 8 positions match TRBD1. This CDR3 spans 16 amino acids. Germline trimming cut 7 bases from V and 4 bases from J; bases unmatched to any gene: 11. Germline lookup yields CDR1 KGHDR and CDR2 SFDVKD. CDR3 protein: CATSASGGGSYNEQFF. DNA of the CDR3: TGTGCCACCAGCGCGTCAGGGGGCGGTTCTTACAATGAGCAGTTCTTC.

This clone was detected only once. CDR3: CASSLVGVGEYF. DNA for the CDR3: TGTGCCAGCAGTTTAGTGGGGGTTGGGGAGTACTTC. The chain carries TRBV12-3 or TRBV12-4 and TRBJ2-5, with D perhaps assigned TRBD1 or TRBD2 (5 bases each). The CDR3 extends over 12 amino acids. Trimming shortened V by 1 base and J by 12 bases, and 12 bases separated the two germline ends.

This chain joins TRBV19 and TRBJ1-1; D is perhaps TRBD1 (6 bases). CDR1 is LNHDA, CDR2 SQIVND, per germline (reference sequence). This CDR3 is built from 15 residues. V lost 3 bases and J 3 bases, leaving 14 bases between the germline ends. The CDR3 spells CASSIGGRRYTEAFF. The CDR3 DNA sequence: TGTGCCAGTAGTATTGGGGGCCGGAGGTACACTGAAGCTTTCTTT.

The gene calls are TRBV6-5 and TRBJ1-5; TRBD1 aligns across 9 bases. The V gene's germline CDR1 is MNHEY and CDR2 SVGAGI. Trimming took 6 bases from V and 2 from J; bases not matched to a gene: 5. The CDR3 has 15 amino acids. As DNA, the CDR3 is TGTGCCAGCAGGGGACAGGGAAGGGGCAATCAGCCCCAGCATTTT. Amino acids: CASRGQGRGNQPQHF.

Note on this clone: One junction end disagrees with the germline gene, perhaps due to a read error. V is TRBV7-8 and J is TRBJ2-7; 8 bases are a match to TRBD1. The CDR3 sequence is 14 residues long. Per germline, CDR1 SGHVS and CDR2 FQNEAQ. The CDR3 reads CASSLGTGTQLISF. DNA of the CDR3: TGTGCCAGCAGCTTAGGGACAGGGACCCAATTGATCAGCTTC.

This rearrangement joins TRBV7-9 to TRBJ1-2, with TRBD1 identical over 11 bases. Germline CDR1 SEHNR, CDR2 FQNEAQ (reference sequence). V trimming: 8 bases; J trimming: 8 bases; junction bases outside the gene matches: 10. The CDR3 has 14 amino acids. CDR3 sequence: CASGTGGNPEGYTF. The DNA of the CDR3 is TGTGCCAGCGGGACAGGGGGTAACCCGGAAGGCTACACCTTC.

The chain recombines TRBV6-6 with TRBJ1-1; D might be TRBD1 (5 bases). Trimming removed 5 bases from V and 1 base from J, with 5 bases in between. Germline V gives CDR1 MNHNY, CDR2 SVGAGI (reference sequence). The CDR3 loop spans 12 amino acids. The CDR3 sequence is CASSTGNTEAFF. DNA for the CDR3: TGTGCCAGCAGTACAGGGAACACTGAAGCTTTCTTT.

This clone was found once. The genes are TRBV20-1 and TRBJ2-7, with D perhaps TRBD2 (5 bases). There are 14 residues in the CDR3. Per the germline V gene, CDR1 is DFQATT and CDR2 is SNEGSKA (reference sequence). V lost 3 bases, J lost 0 bases, and 12 bases lay in between. The CDR3 protein is CSASSGRDSYEQYF. The CDR3, as DNA: TGCAGTGCTAGTTCAGGACGGGACTCCTACGAGCAGTACTTC.

This clone was counted once. The chain is built from TRBV5-1 and TRBJ1-2; 9 bases map to TRBD1. V lost 3 bases to trimming and J lost 3 bases; unmatched junction nucleotides: 9. This CDR3 is built from 16 residues. Germline V gene data show CDR1 as SGHRS and CDR2 as YFSETQ. The CDR3 coding sequence is TGCGCCAGCAGCTGGATGGGTGACAGGGGGGACTATGGCTACACCTTC. This codes for CASSWMGDRGDYGYTF.

This clone has more than one count but fewer than ten. The V gene is TRBV7-3, the J gene TRBJ1-2; 9 bases match TRBD1. J lost 3 bases, V lost 5 bases, and 7 bases had no gene match. The CDR3 length is 15 residues. Germline values: CDR1 SGHTA, CDR2 FQGTGA. CDR3 coding DNA: TGTGCCAGCAGCCCCTCCGGACAGGGGTACTATGGCTACACCTTC. It yields the protein CASSPSGQGYYGYTF.

The gene calls are TRBV27 and TRBJ2-7; 7 positions match TRBD1. This CDR3 is built from 13 residues. Germline assignment: CDR1 MNHEY and CDR2 SMNVEV (reference sequence). Trimming at V came to 4 bases and at J to 5 bases, leaving 5 bases not matched to a gene. Written as DNA, the CDR3 is TGTGCCAGCAGTTCGCGACAGGGCCACGAGCAGTACTTC. This translates into CASSSRQGHEQYF.

The V and J genes are TRBV7-2 and TRBJ2-5, with D unresolved. Trimming cost V 2 bases and J 10 bases, with 14 bases left between them. CDR3 length: 13 residues. Germline values: CDR1 SGHTA, CDR2 FQGNSA. CDR3 coding DNA: TGTGCCAGCAGCTTATCGACCCTAGGTGACCAGTACTTC. Amino acids: CASSLSTLGDQYF.

This clone was seen just once. This chain links TRBV21-1 with TRBJ2-7; TRBD1, the table's D call, was not compared with the DNA. TRBV21-1 is recorded as a pseudogene. The CDR3 totals 15 residues. CDR3 sequence: CASPKPQDRANEQYF. In nucleotides, the CDR3 is TGTGCCAGCCCTAAACCCCAGGACAGGGCAAACGAGCAGTACTTC.

The chain recombines TRBV2 with TRBJ1-5; maybe TRBD1 (6 bases). The CDR3 consists of 15 residues. Trimming took off 5 bases at V and 7 bases at J, with 18 bases between the two ends. Germline CDR1 SNHLY, CDR2 FYNNEI. The CDR3 sequence: CASSPVLAGDQPQHF. The CDR3 coding sequence is TGTGCCAGCAGTCCAGTTCTGGCAGGGGACCAGCCCCAGCATTTT.

This chain connects TRBV6-1 to TRBJ2-6; D is ambiguous. The CDR3 length is 17 residues. V was clipped by 3 bases and J by 1 base, with 13 bases between them. Germline V gives CDR1 MNHNS, CDR2 SASEGT. As DNA, the CDR3 is TGTGCCAGCAGTGATCAGTTTTTCTTTTCTGGGGCCAACGTCCTGACTTTC. Translating gives CASSDQFFFSGANVLTF.

Only a few counts were recorded for this clone. The chain has TRBV6-4 and TRBJ2-3; 11 bases agree with TRBD2. Germline V gene data show CDR1 as MRHNA and CDR2 as SNTAGT. This CDR3 contains 16 residues. V lost 0 bases to trimming and J lost 4 bases; unmatched junction nucleotides: 3. CDR3 residues: CASSDSSGGASDTQYF. Here the CDR3 DNA reads TGTGCCAGCAGTGACTCTAGCGGGGGGGCATCAGATACGCAGTATTTT.

The chain couples TRBV5-6 to TRBJ1-1, with a tentative D call TRBD1 (5 bases). Between the trimmed V and J ends, which lost 4 bases and 4 bases, there was a span of 14 bases. Looked up from germline, CDR1 is SGHDT and CDR2 is YYEEEE. This CDR3 is 14 amino acids long. The CDR3 reads CASSLLGGGTEAFF. The CDR3 DNA follows: TGTGCCAGCAGCCTGCTGGGGGGTGGCACTGAAGCTTTCTTT.

This clone was seen a handful of times. The CDR3 loop reads CAWRGTGGSGGYTF. In DNA form, the CDR3 reads TGTGCCTGGAGAGGGACAGGGGGCTCTGGAGGCTACACCTTC. The chain combines TRBV30 with TRBJ1-2, with 12 bases aligning to TRBD1. Germline values: CDR1 GTSNPN, CDR2 SVGIG (reference sequence). The CDR3 has 14 amino acids. The trim removed 3 bases at V and 8 bases at J, leaving 7 bases unmatched.

The rearrangement links TRBV6-5 to TRBJ1-1; perhaps TRBD1 as D (5 bases). V lost 0 bases and J 9 bases, leaving 17 bases between the germline ends. Germline CDR1 is MNHEY and CDR2 is SVGAGI. CDR3 length equals 15 residues. The CDR3 nucleotides are TGTGCCAGCAGTTACTCAGCGGGGGGTAGTGATAAAGCTTTCTTT. Protein: CASSYSAGGSDKAFF.

The chain combines TRBV5-1 with TRBJ2-7; 9 bases align to TRBD1. The CDR3 is made up of 13 amino acids. V was pared by 7 bases and J by 6 bases, with 8 bases of the junction left unmatched. The germline V gene has CDR1 SGHRS and CDR2 YFSETQ. The CDR3 protein is CASADRGGVEQYF. CDR3 nucleotides: TGCGCCAGCGCGGACAGGGGAGGGGTCGAGCAGTACTTC. Filled out from reference TRBV5-1 and TRBJ2-7, the complete variable domain reads KAGVTQTPRYLIKTRGQQVTLSCSPISGHRSVSWYQQTPGQGLQFLFEYFSETQRNKGNFPGRFSGRQFSNSRSEMNVSTLELGDSALYLCASADRGGVEQYFGPGTRLTVT.